This T cell receptor beta chain stems from a study of blood T cell repertoires in COVID-19. For the study at large: From the United States, Italy and Spain came samples of acute and convalescent COVID-19. PBMCs, B-cell-depleted T cells, or T cells provided the cDNA or gDNA that made up the material.

The protocol was immunoSEQ multiplex PCR, while the TCRdb copy is restricted to in-frame clones and leaves out a portion. The sample holds about 370,000 clones, approximately 89% seen once. The CDR3 has 13 residues. The V gene's germline CDR1 is SQVTM and CDR2 ANQGSEA. Trimming removed 1 base at V and 0 bases at J, with 6 bases between. Allocation to cohorts depended on clinical history reported by the participants. Within 2 weeks before study entry, exposed participants met a COVID-19 case. The sequence derives from a woman aged 40 to 49 who had been exposed to COVID-19. The material sequenced was PBMCs or T cells enriched from blood (not recorded which). The J gene is TRBJ1-1, the V gene TRBV29-1, with D possibly matching TRBD1 (5 bases). The CDR3 reads CSVEGTMNTEAFF. CDR3 nucleotides: TGCAGCGTTGAAGGGACAATGAACACTGAAGCTTTCTTT.